Presented here are 11 T cell receptor beta chains from one specimen sequenced in a study of cytomegalovirus exposure and HLA in healthy donors. The PCR was carried out with 60 Vbeta primers and 13 Jbeta primers. The protocol was immunoSEQ multiplex PCR, while the TCRdb copy is restricted to in-frame clones and leaves out a portion. The sample records about 93,000 clones, approximately 81% being singletons. Sequences were obtained from PBMCs. These receptors were collected from a woman aged 40-49 years in good health and CMV-seronegative.

In its sample, this clone was seen a few times. The V gene is TRBV4-1, the J gene TRBJ2-7, with no clear D. Germline values: CDR1 MGHRA, CDR2 YSYEKL. The ends were cut back, 1 base at V and 6 bases at J, with 7 bases in the middle. The CDR3 sequence is 12 residues long. This CDR3 is CASSQVSGEQYF. As DNA, the CDR3 is TGCGCCAGCAGCCAAGTGAGTGGCGAGCAGTACTTC.

Regarding this clone: Other DNA sequences in the sample encode the same CDR3. V gene TRBV28 combines with J gene TRBJ1-5; D possibly corresponds to TRBD1 (6 bases). This CDR3 contains 15 residues. Germline-derived CDR1 and CDR2 are MDHEN and SYDVKM. Trimming took off 3 bases at V and 4 bases at J, with 13 bases between the two ends. CDR3 DNA sequence: TGTGCCAGCAGTTTCTCAGGGGTCGGGAATCAGCCCCAGCATTTT. Translation gives CASSFSGVGNQPQHF. Based on the CDR3 plus reference TRBV28 and TRBJ1-5, the full variable domain is DVKVTQSSRYLVKRTGEKVFLECVQDMDHENMFWYRQDPGLGLRLIYFSYDVKMKEKGDIPEGYSVSREKKERFSLILESASTNQTSMYLCASSFSGVGNQPQHFGDGTRLSIL.

This clone was seen just once. The rearrangement links TRBV19 to TRBJ2-3; TRBD2 matches at 12 bases. This CDR3 comprises 20 residues. The V gene end was trimmed by 6 bases and the J gene end by 4 bases; junction bases not matched to a gene: 20. CDR1 and CDR2 (germline): LNHDA, SQIVND (reference sequence). Here the CDR3 reads CASSSRLRLAGELVSDTQYF. The CDR3 coding sequence is TGTGCCAGTAGCTCTCGCCTCCGACTAGCGGGAGAGTTAGTGTCAGATACGCAGTATTTT. The variable domain in full, with the rest retrieved from reference TRBV19 and TRBJ2-3, is DGGITQSPKYLFRKEGQNVTLSCEQNLNHDAMYWYRQDPGQGLRLIYYSQIVNDFQKGDIAEGYSVSREKKESFPLTVTSAQKNPTAFYLCASSSRLRLAGELVSDTQYFGPGTRLTVL.

The rearrangement links TRBV5-1 to TRBJ2-7; 9 nucleotides match TRBD1. The V segment lost 0 bases and the J segment 6 bases; nucleotides outside the gene matches: 4. The CDR3 spans 14 residues. In germline, CDR1 is SGHRS, CDR2 YFSETQ. The CDR3 region is CASSLAGQGSEQYF. CDR3 nucleotides: TGCGCCAGCAGCTTGGCGGGACAGGGATCCGAGCAGTACTTC.

The table lists this clone with many counts. This chain links TRBV27 with TRBJ1-1, with TRBD1 identical over 8 bases. J gave up 10 bases and V 11 bases, and 12 bases lay outside the gene matches. CDR1 is MNHEY, CDR2 SMNVEV, per germline (reference sequence). The CDR3 totals 12 residues. This CDR3 is CAAGQGARGAFF. Written as DNA, the CDR3 is TGTGCCGCGGGGCAGGGGGCTCGCGGAGCTTTCTTT.

The rearrangement links TRBV2 to TRBJ2-1; 13 bases map to TRBD2. With V trimmed by 4 bases and J by 13 bases, 4 bases remained unmatched. The CDR3 is made up of 13 amino acids. CDR1 SNHLY and CDR2 FYNNEI come from the germline V gene. CDR3 loop: CASSVGLAGLQFF. For the CDR3, the DNA is TGTGCCAGCAGTGTGGGACTAGCGGGACTTCAGTTCTTC. The whole variable domain, remainder taken from reference TRBV2 and TRBJ2-1, is EPEVTQTPSHQVTQMGQEVILRCVPISNHLYFYWYRQILGQKVEFLVSFYNNEISEKSEIFDDQFSVERPDGSNFTLKIRSTKLEDSAMYFCASSVGLAGLQFFGPGTRLTVL.

This chain uses TRBV14 with TRBJ2-3, with 9 bases lining up with TRBD2. The CDR3 totals 16 residues. Per the germline V gene, CDR1 is SGHDN and CDR2 is FVKESK. Unmatched junction bases numbered 13, after V lost 4 bases and J lost 8 bases. The CDR3: CASSPPGLARGGTQYF. The CDR3 DNA reads as TGTGCCAGCAGCCCACCGGGACTAGCACGCGGGGGTACGCAGTATTTT.

The chain recombines TRBV21-1 with TRBJ1-6; the table names TRBD1, a call not compared with the DNA. TRBV21-1 is a known pseudogene. The CDR3 sequence is 15 residues long. The CDR3 loop is CASSRNRDRGPPLHF. DNA of the CDR3: TGTGCCAGCAGCAGAAACCGGGACAGGGGTCCACCCCTCCACTTT.

The chain couples TRBV19 to TRBJ1-1; no firm D call. V dropped 0 bases and J dropped 6 bases, with 8 bases sitting between them. The CDR3 consists of 13 residues. Germline CDR1 reads LNHDA; CDR2 reads SQIVND (reference sequence). CDR3 in DNA: TGTGCCAGTAGTATAGATAGCGGGTCTGAAGCTTTCTTT. Protein product: CASSIDSGSEAFF.

The sample holds a few counts of this clone. V and J are TRBV30 and TRBJ1-1; TRBD1 is a possible D gene (6 bases). Between the trimmed V and J ends, which lost 0 bases and 10 bases, there was a span of 12 bases. The germline V gene encodes CDR1 GTSNPN and CDR2 SVGIG (reference sequence). The CDR3 extends over 12 amino acids. CDR3 sequence: CAWSVLGDTAFF. In DNA, the CDR3 is TGTGCCTGGAGTGTTTTGGGGGACACAGCTTTCTTT. Full variable domain (missing parts from reference TRBV30 and TRBJ1-1): SQTIHQWPATLVQPVGSPLSLECTVEGTSNPNLYWYRQAAGRGLQLLFYSVGIGQISSEVPQNLSASRPQDRQFILSSKKLLLSDSGFYLCAWSVLGDTAFFGQGTRLTVV.

The chain has TRBV5-1 and TRBJ2-3, with 7 bases matching TRBD2. The germline V gene has CDR1 SGHRS and CDR2 YFSETQ. This CDR3 comprises 13 residues. Trimming removed 3 bases from V and 5 bases from J; junction bases left unmatched: 3. CDR3 sequence reads: CASSSLAGDTQYF. CDR3 coding DNA: TGCGCCAGCAGCTCCTTAGCGGGAGATACGCAGTATTTT.